This T cell receptor (beta chain) was documented in a study of post-analysis software for immune sequencing data. Whole-study findings and limits: Patients used a few TRBV segments, including TRBV5-6, TRBV5-1 and TRBV20-1, more often than controls. F measure clustering grouped samples strongly by preparation batch.

Unique molecular identifiers were present in the TCR beta cDNA libraries. TCRdb recomputed calls from the PCR reads with MiXCR, one row per CDR3 protein. Found here are roughly 540,000 distinct CDR3 sequences, roughly 34% of them singletons; the top ten hold under 7%. This CDR3 has 15 amino acids. Trimming took off 6 bases at V and 2 bases at J, with 13 bases between the two ends. Looked up from germline, CDR1 is ENHRY and CDR2 is SYGVKD. Concerning this clonotype itself: The antigen remains unidentified.

This chain uses TRBV10-3 with TRBJ2-2; the D gene is possibly TRBD2 (5 bases). The sample consisted of blood. This clonotype was sampled from a girl younger than 18 with multiple sclerosis. CDR3 in amino acids: CAISETGINTGELFF. The CDR3 DNA reads as TGTGCCATCAGCGAAACGGGGATTAACACCGGGGAGCTGTTTTTT.